These T cell receptor beta chains were read from a single sample in a study of T cells after yellow fever vaccination. TCRdb used MiXCR to reprocess the 5' RACE reads, holding one entry per CDR3 protein. The table lists over 300,000 distinct CDR3 sequences, approximately 4% of them singletons. The sequencing here drew on PBMCs, taken 5 days after the yellow fever booster vaccination. Receptors were obtained from a man younger than 35 who received the YFV17D yellow fever vaccine. Both conserved end residues are part of each CDR3. A D gene is named only where the DNA matches it firmly. Part of the rows lack a size; the others show once, few, many or a class for expanded clones.

CAIRGLAGGPYEQYF	TGTGCCATCAGAGGACTAGCGGGGGGCCCCTACGAGCAGTACTTC	few	TRBD2	TRBV10-3	TRBJ2-7
CASSYHPDRSKNIQYF	TGTGCCAGCAGTTACCACCCCGACAGGAGCAAAAACATTCAGTACTTC	few	NA	TRBV6-2/TRBV6-3	TRBJ2-4
CASSLPSPRDTQYF	TGTGCCAGCAGCTTACCGTCCCCTCGCGATACGCAGTATTTT	few	NA	TRBV5-6	TRBJ2-3
CASSRKGGPLHF	TGTGCCAGCAGCCGTAAAGGGGGCCCCCTCCACTTT	few	TRBD1	TRBV13	TRBJ1-6
CASSLGGTGNTIYF	TGTGCCAGCAGTTTAGGGGGAACTGGAAACACCATATATTTT	few	NA	TRBV12-3/TRBV12-4	TRBJ1-3
CASRTRETNTEAFF	TGTGCCAGCAGAACACGCGAAACGAACACTGAAGCTTTCTTT	many	NA	TRBV7-2	TRBJ1-1
CSFPHGVEQFF	TGCAGTTTCCCCCACGGGGTTGAGCAGTTCTTC	NA	NA	TRBV20-1	TRBJ2-1
CATSRDRLTQYF	TGTGCCACCAGCAGAGATCGTCTTACGCAGTATTTT	NA	NA	TRBV15	TRBJ2-3
CASSPSPSDSYEQYF	TGTGCCAGCAGCCCCAGCCCAAGCGACAGTTACGAGCAGTACTTC	many	NA	TRBV5-4	TRBJ2-7
CSVRGIGVQETQYF	TGCAGCGTGCGGGGGATCGGGGTCCAAGAGACCCAGTACTTC	many	TRBD2	TRBV29-1	TRBJ2-5
CASSFPANYEQYF	TGTGCCAGCAGCTTCCCCGCCAACTACGAGCAGTACTTC	NA	NA	TRBV7-2	TRBJ2-7
CASSLTGNGLYGYTF	TGTGCCAGCAGCTTGACAGGGAATGGCCTCTATGGCTACACCTTC	few	TRBD1	TRBV7-3	TRBJ1-2
CSASGLGTSGGATDTQYF	TGCAGTGCTAGTGGCTTGGGGACTAGCGGGGGGGCTACAGATACGCAGTATTTT	few	TRBD2	TRBV20-1	TRBJ2-3
CSVIGANYGYTF	TGCAGCGTCATCGGGGCGAACTATGGCTACACCTTC	few	NA	TRBV29-1	TRBJ1-2
CSVDLPGTDTQYF	TGCAGCGTTGACTTACCGGGTACAGATACGCAGTATTTT	many	NA	TRBV29-1	TRBJ2-3
CASSGPGGDEQYF	TGTGCCAGCAGTGGGCCGGGTGGCGACGAGCAGTACTTC	NA	NA	TRBV25-1	TRBJ2-7
CASSHGAQGHEQFF	TGCGCCAGCAGCCACGGGGCCCAGGGCCATGAGCAGTTCTTC	NA	NA	TRBV5-1	TRBJ2-1
CASRTIQGRVTEAFF	TGTGCCAGCCGAACGATACAGGGCCGCGTCACTGAAGCTTTCTTT	few	NA	TRBV6-5	TRBJ1-1
CASRLQGGGELFF	TGTGCCAGCAGGCTACAGGGGGGCGGGGAGCTGTTTTTT	NA	TRBD1	TRBV12-3/TRBV12-4	TRBJ2-2
CAWNRDFTDTQYF	TGTGCCTGGAACAGGGATTTCACAGATACGCAGTATTTT	many	NA	TRBV30	TRBJ2-3
CASGLVAGRTYEQYF	TGTGCTAGTGGTTTGGTGGCAGGCAGAACCTACGAGCAGTACTTC	few	NA	TRBV12-5	TRBJ2-7
CASSQDPRQPQHF	TGTGCCAGCAGCCAAGATCCCCGTCAGCCCCAGCATTTT	few	NA	TRBV3-1	TRBJ1-5
CASSVTSYRSGTEAFF	TGTGCCAGCAGCGTAACTTCGTATAGATCGGGAACTGAAGCTTTCTTT	many	NA	TRBV7-6	TRBJ1-1
CASSWIAGLYNEQFF	TGTGCCAGCAGCTGGATAGCGGGGCTCTACAATGAGCAGTTCTTC	few	TRBD2	TRBV5-5	TRBJ2-1
CASSKGQGSSYEQYF	TGTGCCAGCAGCAAAGGACAGGGGAGCTCCTACGAGCAGTACTTC	NA	TRBD1	TRBV6-5	TRBJ2-7
CSASSLAGGRGETQYF	TGCAGTGCTAGCTCACTAGCGGGGGGGCGGGGAGAGACCCAGTACTTC	few	TRBD2	TRBV20-1	TRBJ2-5
CASRDSPNEKLFF	TGTGCCAGCAGGGACAGTCCTAATGAAAAACTGTTTTTT	many	NA	TRBV28	TRBJ1-4
CASRLTGWNTEAFF	TGTGCCAGCAGGCTGACAGGGTGGAACACTGAAGCTTTCTTT	few	TRBD1	TRBV6-2/TRBV6-3	TRBJ1-1
CASSLVARSYNEQFF	TGTGCCAGCAGCTTGGTGGCGCGCTCCTACAATGAGCAGTTCTTC	NA	NA	TRBV7-6	TRBJ2-1
CASSEETGYGANVLTF	TGTGCCAGCAGCGAGGAAACAGGGTATGGGGCCAACGTCCTGACTTTC	many	NA	TRBV7-2	TRBJ2-6
CASSPGEMGSGETQYF	TGTGCCAGCAGCCCTGGGGAGATGGGTAGTGGAGAGACCCAGTACTTC	many	NA	TRBV7-2	TRBJ2-5
CASSFGTGYGYGYTF	TGTGCCAGCAGCTTCGGGACAGGGTACGGCTATGGCTACACCTTC	NA	TRBD1	TRBV5-6	TRBJ1-2
CASTFPRLLANTGELFF	TGTGCCAGCACCTTCCCCCGACTGCTCGCGAACACCGGGGAGCTGTTTTTT	NA	NA	TRBV7-8	TRBJ2-2
CASSQDDRGTEKLFF	TGCGCCAGCAGCCAAGACGACAGGGGGACTGAAAAACTGTTTTTT	few	TRBD1	TRBV4-1	TRBJ1-4
CASSQDAAYGYTF	TGTGCCAGCAGCCAAGATGCGGCCTATGGCTACACCTTC	many	NA	TRBV4-2	TRBJ1-2
CASSYGGLTEGHF	TGTGCCAGCAGCTACGGGGGATTGACGGAGGGCCACTTT	NA	NA	TRBV7-2	TRBJ1-6
CASREAFGTSGTDTQYF	TGTGCCAGCAGGGAAGCATTCGGGACTAGCGGCACAGATACGCAGTATTTT	few	TRBD2	TRBV2	TRBJ2-3
CASSQETGALGNTIYF	TGTGCCAGCAGCCAAGAGACGGGGGCGTTAGGAAACACCATATATTTT	few	NA	TRBV4-2	TRBJ1-3
CASSPRGRADTQYF	TGTGCCAGCAGCCCCAGGGGAAGGGCAGATACGCAGTATTTT	many	NA	TRBV7-2	TRBJ2-3
CASTSGTSNQPQHF	TGTGCCAGCACCTCCGGGACAAGCAATCAGCCCCAGCATTTT	NA	NA	TRBV7-9	TRBJ1-5
CASSYSRTGTGNTIYF	TGTGCCAGCAGTTACTCGCGGACAGGGACGGGAAACACCATATATTTT	few	TRBD1	TRBV6-2/TRBV6-3	TRBJ1-3
CSAESVQGAKNIQYF	TGCAGTGCCGAGTCGGTACAGGGGGCCAAAAACATTCAGTACTTC	many	TRBD1	TRBV20-1	TRBJ2-4
CASSVRTGNTIYF	TGTGCCAGCAGTGTTCGTACCGGAAACACCATATATTTT	few	NA	TRBV25-1	TRBJ1-3
CASSLGSGYNEQFF	TGCGCCAGCAGCTTGGGTAGCGGCTACAATGAGCAGTTCTTC	few	NA	TRBV5-1	TRBJ2-1
CSALQGLTDTQYF	TGCAGTGCCCTACAGGGATTGACAGATACGCAGTATTTT	few	NA	TRBV20-1	TRBJ2-3
CASSLRGLGQGRTGELFF	TGCGCCAGCAGCTTGCGGGGCCTTGGGCAGGGTAGAACCGGGGAGCTGTTTTTT	NA	NA	TRBV5-1	TRBJ2-2
CSKAGRAGETQYF	TGCAGCAAGGCGGGCAGGGCTGGGGAGACCCAGTACTTC	NA	NA	TRBV20-1	TRBJ2-5
CASSPSRADTQYF	TGTGCCAGCAGCCCTAGTAGGGCAGATACGCAGTATTTT	many	NA	TRBV11-3	TRBJ2-3
CASTRDVANTEAFF	TGTGCCAGCACCAGGGACGTAGCGAACACTGAAGCTTTCTTT	NA	NA	TRBV14	TRBJ1-1
CASDGQDYQTQYF	TGTGCCAGCGACGGGCAGGACTACCAGACCCAGTACTTC	NA	NA	TRBV7-9	TRBJ2-5
CASSKGGTPIGSPLHF	TGTGCCAGCAGCAAAGGAGGAACTCCTATAGGTTCACCCCTCCACTTT	many	NA	TRBV21-1	TRBJ1-6
CASSYRVQDNSPLHF	TGTGCCAGCAGTTATAGGGTCCAAGATAATTCACCCCTCCACTTT	few	NA	TRBV6-6	TRBJ1-6
CASSWSLVTGAGEQFF	TGCGCCAGCAGCTGGAGCCTAGTGACGGGGGCTGGTGAGCAGTTCTTC	many	NA	TRBV4-3	TRBJ2-1
CASSYTVNYGYTF	TGTGCCAGCAGCTACACGGTGAACTATGGCTACACCTTC	few	NA	TRBV7-9	TRBJ1-2
CASSHPTGREKTQYF	TGCGCCAGCAGCCACCCGACAGGGCGGGAGAAGACCCAGTACTTC	NA	NA	TRBV4-1	TRBJ2-5
CASSYETGGSSYNEQFF	TGTGCCAGCAGTTATGAGACAGGGGGAAGCTCCTACAATGAGCAGTTCTTC	once	TRBD1	TRBV6-2/TRBV6-3	TRBJ2-1
CASSYDGDRGSPLHF	TGTGCCAGCAGTTACGATGGAGACAGGGGTTCACCCCTCCACTTT	NA	TRBD1	TRBV6-2/TRBV6-3	TRBJ1-6
CATSRDREWDGELFF	TGTGCCACCAGCAGAGATCGAGAATGGGACGGGGAGCTGTTTTTT	many	NA	TRBV15	TRBJ2-2
CASSRHTGTPFYEQYF	TGTGCCAGCAGCCGACATACCGGGACACCCTTCTACGAGCAGTACTTC	few	NA	TRBV11-3	TRBJ2-7